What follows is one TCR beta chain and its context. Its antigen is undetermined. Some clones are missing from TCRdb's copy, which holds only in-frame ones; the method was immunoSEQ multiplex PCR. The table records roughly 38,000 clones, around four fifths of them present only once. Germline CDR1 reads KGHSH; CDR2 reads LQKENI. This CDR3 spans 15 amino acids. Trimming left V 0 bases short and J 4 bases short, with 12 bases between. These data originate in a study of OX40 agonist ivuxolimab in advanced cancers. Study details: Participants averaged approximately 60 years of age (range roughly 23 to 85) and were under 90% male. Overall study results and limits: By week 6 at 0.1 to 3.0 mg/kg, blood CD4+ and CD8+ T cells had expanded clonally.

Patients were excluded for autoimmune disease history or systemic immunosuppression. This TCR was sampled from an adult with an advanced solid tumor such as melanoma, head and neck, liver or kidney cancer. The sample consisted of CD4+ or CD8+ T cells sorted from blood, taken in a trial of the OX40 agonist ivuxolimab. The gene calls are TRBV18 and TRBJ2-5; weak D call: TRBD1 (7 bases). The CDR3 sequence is CASSPPGQGGETQYF. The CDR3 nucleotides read TGTGCCAGCTCACCACCGGGGCAGGGGGGAGAGACCCAGTACTTC.